Below are 13 T cell receptor beta chains sequenced from a single sample in a study of T-cell memory formation after mild COVID-19. TCRdb fed the 5' RACE reads into MiXCR, producing one record per CDR3 protein. Here the sample spans about 290,000 distinct CDR3 sequences, about a sixth being singletons. The material sequenced was PBMCs or a T cell subset sorted from them (not recorded which). The receptors derive from a man aged 18 to 30 who had mild COVID-19 (a few samples of this study predate the infection). Cell type and time point are not known.

This sequence joins TRBV12-3 or TRBV12-4 and TRBJ1-1, with D hard to call. The CDR3 is 13 amino acids. V was cut by 6 bases and J by 4 bases, with 12 bases left in between. Here the CDR3 DNA reads TGTGCCAGCAGAAAGGAAATCCTCACTGAAGCTTTCTTT. As protein: CASRKEILTEAFF.

A few counts support this clonotype. This chain uses TRBV5-1 with TRBJ2-7; 10 bases are shared with TRBD1. Germline V gives CDR1 SGHRS, CDR2 YFSETQ. Losses at the gene ends were 4 bases for V and 5 bases for J; bases not matched to a gene: 6. The CDR3 totals 14 residues. The CDR3, as DNA: TGCGCCAGCAGCACCCGGGACAGGGGTAACGAGCAGTACTTC. Translating gives CASSTRDRGNEQYF.

This chain links TRBV24-1 with TRBJ1-2, with 9 nucleotides matching TRBD1. Trimming cost V 2 bases and J 4 bases; bases outside gene matches: 4. The CDR3 has 15 amino acids. Germline CDR1 is KGHDR and CDR2 is SFDVKD. The CDR3 bases are TGTGCCACCAGTGATTGGGGACAGGGACCCTATGGCTACACCTTC. Translating it yields CATSDWGQGPYGYTF.

The chain recombines TRBV6-5 with TRBJ2-3; 7 nucleotides match TRBD2. The CDR3 has 15 residues. J lost 9 bases, V lost 11 bases, and 20 bases had no gene match. Germline V CDR1 and CDR2: MNHEY, SVGAGI. DNA of the CDR3: TGTGCCGTCACCCGCCGGGGGGTGCGGACGGGAACGCAGTATTTT. This translates into CAVTRRGVRTGTQYF.

The V call is TRBV12-3 or TRBV12-4, the J call TRBJ1-4; D perhaps matches TRBD1 (6 bases). The CDR3 covers 14 residues. The germline V and J ends were trimmed by 8 bases and 4 bases, with 14 bases remaining between them. CDR3 loop: CASGRQVNNEKLFF. DNA of the CDR3: TGTGCCAGCGGGCGACAGGTGAATAATGAAAAACTGTTTTTT.

The chain links TRBV7-2 to TRBJ1-2; D not resolved. Trimming cost V 3 bases and J 6 bases, with 14 bases left between them. Germline V gives CDR1 SGHTA, CDR2 FQGNSA. CDR3 length equals 14 residues. The CDR3 nucleotides read TGTGCCAGCAGCTTTCGGCGGCAGGTCGATGGCTACACCTTC. This encodes CASSFRRQVDGYTF.

CDR3 in amino acids: CASSFSGAIEPQHF. For the CDR3, the DNA is TGTGCCAGCAGTTTTTCGGGGGCCATAGAGCCCCAGCATTTT. The V call is TRBV28, the J call TRBJ1-5; possibly TRBD1 for D (6 bases). V lost 3 bases to trimming and J lost 8 bases, with 14 bases between them. CDR1 is MDHEN and CDR2 is SYDVKM in the germline V gene. The CDR3 has 14 residues.

This clonotype occurred a few times. V gene TRBV7-6 combines with J gene TRBJ2-1; D may be TRBD2 (7 bases). This CDR3 region has 17 residues. Trimming left V 4 bases short and J 0 bases short, with 16 bases between. Germline V CDR1 and CDR2: SGHVS, FNYEAQ. CDR3 in amino acids: CASSSWEGGSSYNEQFF. CDR3 sequence (DNA): TGTGCCAGCAGCTCTTGGGAGGGGGGGAGCTCCTACAATGAGCAGTTCTTC.

J is TRBJ1-2 and V is TRBV5-1; D gene uncertain. CDR3 length: 14 residues. Trimming cost V 4 bases and J 7 bases, with 17 bases left between them. The germline V gene encodes CDR1 SGHRS and CDR2 YFSETQ. The CDR3 loop is CASSPGGVPVGYTF. CDR3 in DNA: TGCGCCAGCAGCCCCGGCGGGGTCCCCGTTGGCTACACCTTC.

This clonotype has a handful of counts. The chain uses TRBV28 and TRBJ1-5; D is perhaps TRBD1 (5 bases). Looked up from germline, CDR1 is MDHEN and CDR2 is SYDVKM. V lost 6 bases and J 6 bases, leaving 15 bases between the germline ends. This CDR3 is built from 14 residues. The CDR3 DNA is TGTGCCAGCAGCCCTGCGGGGGGGGGTCAGCCCCAGCATTTT. It codes for CASSPAGGGQPQHF. Using reference TRBV28 and TRBJ1-5 for the parts outside the CDR3, the full variable domain is DVKVTQSSRYLVKRTGEKVFLECVQDMDHENMFWYRQDPGLGLRLIYFSYDVKMKEKGDIPEGYSVSREKKERFSLILESASTNQTSMYLCASSPAGGGQPQHFGDGTRLSIL.

The sample holds a few counts of this clonotype. The rearrangement uses TRBV6-6 and TRBJ2-7, with unresolved D. CDR1 and CDR2 (germline): MNHNY, SVGAGI (reference sequence). Trimming left V 6 bases short and J 1 base short, with 13 bases between. The CDR3 has 14 amino acids. The CDR3 loop is CASRAPDISYEQYV. CDR3 coding DNA: TGTGCCAGCAGGGCACCGGATATATCCTACGAGCAGTACGTC.

This clonotype was observed a few times. This sequence joins TRBV6-5 and TRBJ1-5, with D perhaps matching TRBD1 (6 bases). The CDR3 is 13 residues long. Trimming removed 6 bases from V and 7 bases from J, with 13 bases in between. CDR1 and CDR2 from the germline V gene are MNHEY and SVGAGI. CDR3 in DNA: TGTGCCAGCAGGGAACAGGGTAGCCAGCCCCAGCATTTT. Its translation: CASREQGSQPQHF.

The chain uses TRBV5-4 and TRBJ2-5; D unresolved. The CDR3 runs to 13 residues. The ends were cut back, 3 bases at V and 4 bases at J, with 10 bases in the middle. The germline gives CDR1 SGHNT, CDR2 YYREEE (reference sequence). The CDR3: CASSYRLGETQYF. CDR3 nucleotide sequence: TGTGCCAGCAGCTACCGTTTGGGAGAGACCCAGTACTTC.